A selection of T cell receptor beta chains follows, all from one sample in a study of follicular helper T cells after annual influenza vaccination. Assay used: immunoSEQ multiplex PCR; TCRdb lists only in-frame clones, some missing. The sample has around 9,000 clones; roughly 84% are singletons. Sequencing was performed on CXCR5- memory CD4+ T cells sorted from blood, taken 7 days after influenza vaccination. The receptors here all came from an adult who received the influenza vaccine. CDR3s include the opening cysteine and the closing phenylalanine or tryptophan.

v_call: TRBV11-3
j_call: TRBJ2-3
cdr3_aa: CASSPGPHTDTQYF

v_call: TRBV19
j_call: TRBJ2-7
cdr3_aa: CASSDGQGRGYEQYF

v_call: TRBV7-6
j_call: TRBJ1-4
cdr3_aa: CASSLGQQEKLFF

v_call: TRBV6-5
j_call: TRBJ2-7
cdr3_aa: CASSAPGLPAQYF

v_call: TRBV18
j_call: TRBJ2-1
cdr3_aa: CASSHNVAPPLNEQFF

v_call: TRBV5-1
j_call: TRBJ2-3
cdr3_aa: CASSPGLLDTDTQYF

v_call: TRBV7-2
j_call: TRBJ1-2
cdr3_aa: CASSLGGGQGYTF

v_call: TRBV28
j_call: TRBJ2-2
cdr3_aa: CASSLRQGRELFF

v_call: TRBV7-2
j_call: TRBJ1-2
cdr3_aa: CASRGTVYGYTF

v_call: TRBV30
j_call: TRBJ2-7
cdr3_aa: CAWSGQGYLYEQYF

v_call: TRBV28
j_call: TRBJ1-2
cdr3_aa: CASSLRATVGYTF

v_call: TRBV15
j_call: TRBJ2-7
cdr3_aa: CATSRVATGDSEQYF

v_call: TRBV4-2
j_call: TRBJ2-2
cdr3_aa: CASSPEETNTGELFF

v_call: TRBV11-2
j_call: TRBJ1-3
cdr3_aa: CASSSQTGGGDTIYF

v_call: TRBV30
j_call: TRBJ2-3
cdr3_aa: CAWSATHDTQYF

v_call: TRBV29-1
j_call: TRBJ1-1
cdr3_aa: CSGGLRGEAFF

v_call: TRBV4-2
j_call: TRBJ1-2
cdr3_aa: CASSQGTRDYGYTF

v_call: TRBV6-1
j_call: TRBJ2-7
cdr3_aa: CASTRDRDPLGEQYF

v_call: TRBV15
j_call: TRBJ2-7
cdr3_aa: CATSRVPGQGMVEQYF

v_call: TRBV6-1
j_call: TRBJ2-7
cdr3_aa: CAGGGNYEQYF

v_call: TRBV7-2
j_call: TRBJ2-7
cdr3_aa: CASSESYEQYF

v_call: TRBV14
j_call: TRBJ2-3
cdr3_aa: CASSQGTYTDTQYF

v_call: TRBV18
j_call: TRBJ1-1
cdr3_aa: CASSTSTGAWNTEAFF

v_call: TRBV30
j_call: TRBJ1-1
cdr3_aa: CAWIESPADTEAFF

v_call: TRBV4-1
j_call: TRBJ2-2
cdr3_aa: CASSLVQGSHGELFF

v_call: TRBV6-6
j_call: TRBJ1-6
cdr3_aa: CASSYDRGYSPLHF

v_call: TRBV6-6
j_call: TRBJ1-5
cdr3_aa: CASSTPTGLGNQPQHF